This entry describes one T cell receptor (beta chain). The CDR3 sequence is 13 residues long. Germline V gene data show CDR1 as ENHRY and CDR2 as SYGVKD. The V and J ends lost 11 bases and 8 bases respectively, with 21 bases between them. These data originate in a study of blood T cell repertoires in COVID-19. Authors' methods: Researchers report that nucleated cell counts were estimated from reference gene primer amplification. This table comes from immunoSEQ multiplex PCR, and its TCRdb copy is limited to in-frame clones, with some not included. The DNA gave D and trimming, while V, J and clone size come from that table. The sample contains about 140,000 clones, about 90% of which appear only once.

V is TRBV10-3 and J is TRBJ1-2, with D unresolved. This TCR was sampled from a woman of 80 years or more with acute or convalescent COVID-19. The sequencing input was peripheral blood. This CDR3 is CAAREPVFGGYTF. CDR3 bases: TGTGCCGCCCGGGAGCCGGTCTTCGGGGGCTACACCTTC.